Listed below are T cell receptor beta chains from one sample, sequenced in a study of T cells after yellow fever vaccination. TCRdb independently ran MiXCR on the 5' RACE reads; one entry per CDR3 protein. The sample lists hundreds of thousands of distinct CDR3 sequences, more than 3% occurring once. Source: PBMCs, taken on the day of the yellow fever booster vaccination. The receptors derive from a man younger than 35 who received the YFV17D yellow fever vaccine. Each CDR3 is given with its conserved first and last residue. D genes are given only for firm matches. Size is stated for part of the rows, as once, few or many counts, or as a class when the clone is expanded.

j_gene: TRBJ2-7; v_gene: TRBV27; d_gene: -; abundance: many; CDR3nt: TGTGCCAGCCGAGAAGCGCAGCCACCCTACGAGCAGTACTTC; CDR3aa: CASREAQPPYEQYF
j_gene: TRBJ2-2; v_gene: TRBV5-5; d_gene: -; abundance: many; CDR3nt: TGTGCCAGCAGCTTGTATATCGGGGAGCTGTTTTTT; CDR3aa: CASSLYIGELFF
j_gene: TRBJ2-1; v_gene: TRBV4-2; d_gene: -; abundance: -; CDR3nt: TGTGCCAGCAGCCCCAGGGGCTCTAGCTCCTACAATGAGCAGTTCTTC; CDR3aa: CASSPRGSSSYNEQFF
j_gene: TRBJ1-2; v_gene: TRBV20-1; d_gene: -; abundance: few; CDR3nt: TGCAGTGCTAGAGATGTGGACAGTTACTATGGCTACACCTTC; CDR3aa: CSARDVDSYYGYTF
j_gene: TRBJ2-2; v_gene: TRBV15; d_gene: -; abundance: few; CDR3nt: TGTGCCACCAGCGCCCAACAGGGAGCCGGGGAGCTGTTTTTT; CDR3aa: CATSAQQGAGELFF
j_gene: TRBJ2-5; v_gene: TRBV6-5; d_gene: -; abundance: many; CDR3nt: TGTGCCAGCAGCACAAACGGACAGCAAGAGACCCAGTACTTC; CDR3aa: CASSTNGQQETQYF
j_gene: TRBJ1-1; v_gene: TRBV7-8; d_gene: -; abundance: -; CDR3nt: TGTGCCAGCAGCTTAGCCCGTCTAATTGACAGGAACACTGAAGCTTTCTTT; CDR3aa: CASSLARLIDRNTEAFF
j_gene: TRBJ2-5; v_gene: TRBV5-1; d_gene: TRBD1; abundance: -; CDR3nt: TGCGCCAGCAGCTTGAGGGGACAGGTGAAAGAGACCCAGTACTTC; CDR3aa: CASSLRGQVKETQYF
j_gene: TRBJ1-5; v_gene: TRBV19; d_gene: TRBD1; abundance: many; CDR3nt: TGTGCCAGTGGACAGGGGAGGAGCAATCAGCCCCAGCATTTT; CDR3aa: CASGQGRSNQPQHF
j_gene: TRBJ2-5; v_gene: TRBV7-9; d_gene: TRBD2; abundance: many; CDR3nt: TGTGCCAGCAGCCCGTTACTAGCGGGGAATCTCTTGGCCGGAGAGACCCAGTACTTC; CDR3aa: CASSPLLAGNLLAGETQYF
j_gene: TRBJ2-7; v_gene: TRBV5-1; d_gene: TRBD1; abundance: few; CDR3nt: TGCGCCAGCAGCTCGACAGGGGGTATACACGAGCAGTACTTC; CDR3aa: CASSSTGGIHEQYF
j_gene: TRBJ1-1; v_gene: TRBV2; d_gene: -; abundance: many; CDR3nt: TGTGCCAGCAGTACCGTGTCTTCAGATACTGAAGCTTTCTTT; CDR3aa: CASSTVSSDTEAFF
j_gene: TRBJ2-1; v_gene: TRBV4-3; d_gene: -; abundance: many; CDR3nt: TGCGCCAGCAGCCAGATAGGGACGGCATACAATGAGCAGTTCTTC; CDR3aa: CASSQIGTAYNEQFF
j_gene: TRBJ2-6; v_gene: TRBV5-1; d_gene: TRBD1; abundance: many; CDR3nt: TGCGCCAGCACCCTCCGAGCGACAGGGACTGGGGCCAACGTCCTGACTTTC; CDR3aa: CASTLRATGTGANVLTF
j_gene: TRBJ1-2; v_gene: TRBV25-1; d_gene: -; abundance: many; CDR3nt: TGTGCCAGCAGTAATGCGTATGGCTACACCTTC; CDR3aa: CASSNAYGYTF
j_gene: TRBJ2-5; v_gene: TRBV5-1; d_gene: TRBD2; abundance: many; CDR3nt: TGCGCCAGCAGCCCGAGCGGGACTAGCGGTACCCAAGAGACCCAGTACTTC; CDR3aa: CASSPSGTSGTQETQYF
j_gene: TRBJ2-3; v_gene: TRBV7-2; d_gene: TRBD2; abundance: many; CDR3nt: TGTGCCAGCAGCTTAAGCGGGGGGGCGGATAGCACAGATACGCAGTATTTT; CDR3aa: CASSLSGGADSTDTQYF
j_gene: TRBJ2-2; v_gene: TRBV29-1; d_gene: TRBD1; abundance: -; CDR3nt: TGCAGCGCCTATAGGGGGCTTGGCGGGGAGCTGTTTTTT; CDR3aa: CSAYRGLGGELFF
j_gene: TRBJ1-4; v_gene: TRBV5-1; d_gene: TRBD1; abundance: few; CDR3nt: TGCGCCAGCAGGGACCGGGACAGGGGGCGTGAAAAACTGTTTTTT; CDR3aa: CASRDRDRGREKLFF
j_gene: TRBJ1-6; v_gene: TRBV27; d_gene: -; abundance: many; CDR3nt: TGTGCCAGCAGTTTTTCGGTCTATAATTCACCCCTCCACTTT; CDR3aa: CASSFSVYNSPLHF
j_gene: TRBJ2-5; v_gene: TRBV6-5; d_gene: -; abundance: many; CDR3nt: TGTGCCAGCAGCCCGACCCCCTCGGGATCGGAGACCCAGTACTTC; CDR3aa: CASSPTPSGSETQYF
j_gene: TRBJ1-3; v_gene: TRBV12-3/TRBV12-4; d_gene: TRBD1; abundance: once; CDR3nt: TGTGCCAGCAGCCGGGACAGGGGAAGAAACACCATATATTTT; CDR3aa: CASSRDRGRNTIYF
j_gene: TRBJ2-3; v_gene: TRBV6-1; d_gene: TRBD2; abundance: many; CDR3nt: TGTGCCAGCAGTGAACTAGCGGGGGGGCCAGATACGCAGTATTTT; CDR3aa: CASSELAGGPDTQYF
j_gene: TRBJ2-3; v_gene: TRBV5-1; d_gene: -; abundance: many; CDR3nt: TGCGCCAGCAGCCCTAGTGGGGGGGCGAGCACAGATACGCAGTATTTT; CDR3aa: CASSPSGGASTDTQYF
j_gene: TRBJ2-3; v_gene: TRBV20-1; d_gene: TRBD2; abundance: many; CDR3nt: TGCAGTGCGCTAGTACCCAGCGGGGGAGCAGATACGCAGTATTTT; CDR3aa: CSALVPSGGADTQYF
j_gene: TRBJ2-7; v_gene: TRBV7-3; d_gene: -; abundance: few; CDR3nt: TGTGCCAGCAGCTTGGGGCGGGCGCAAGACGGGCAGTACTTC; CDR3aa: CASSLGRAQDGQYF
j_gene: TRBJ2-7; v_gene: TRBV5-1; d_gene: -; abundance: many; CDR3nt: TGCGCCAGCAGCTTGGGGCCACCGTACGAGCAGTACTTC; CDR3aa: CASSLGPPYEQYF
j_gene: TRBJ1-1; v_gene: TRBV5-1; d_gene: -; abundance: few; CDR3nt: TGCGCCAGCAGCGTGGGGTACACTGAAGCTTTCTTT; CDR3aa: CASSVGYTEAFF
j_gene: TRBJ1-2; v_gene: TRBV6-2/TRBV6-3; d_gene: -; abundance: many; CDR3nt: TGTGCCAGCAGTTACGCCTTTTGGGACGGCTACACCTTC; CDR3aa: CASSYAFWDGYTF
j_gene: TRBJ1-2; v_gene: TRBV11-2; d_gene: -; abundance: many; CDR3nt: TGTGCCAGCAGCTCCCGACAGGCTGGCTACACCTTC; CDR3aa: CASSSRQAGYTF
j_gene: TRBJ2-7; v_gene: TRBV20-1; d_gene: TRBD1; abundance: many; CDR3nt: TGCAGTGCTGGGGACAGGGGGTACGAGCAGTACTTC; CDR3aa: CSAGDRGYEQYF
j_gene: TRBJ2-3; v_gene: TRBV6-2/TRBV6-3; d_gene: TRBD2; abundance: many; CDR3nt: TGTGCCAGCCCGGGACTAGCGGGGGGGCATCAAGATACGCAGTATTTT; CDR3aa: CASPGLAGGHQDTQYF
j_gene: TRBJ2-3; v_gene: TRBV7-3; d_gene: -; abundance: many; CDR3nt: TGTGCCAGCAGCCCCGGACAGTCACAGATACGTACGCAGTATTTT; CDR3aa: CASSPGQSQIRTQYF
j_gene: TRBJ1-4; v_gene: TRBV5-6; d_gene: -; abundance: many; CDR3nt: TGTGCCAGCAGCTTGGACCGGGCTGAAAAACTGTTTTTT; CDR3aa: CASSLDRAEKLFF
j_gene: TRBJ2-1; v_gene: TRBV6-2/TRBV6-3; d_gene: TRBD2; abundance: few; CDR3nt: TGTGCCGGTAGCGGGGGGGCCAACAATGAGCAGTTCTTC; CDR3aa: CAGSGGANNEQFF
j_gene: TRBJ1-4; v_gene: TRBV3-1; d_gene: TRBD1; abundance: few; CDR3nt: TGTGCCAGCAGCCAAGTGGTTGGGACAGGGCTGTTTTTT; CDR3aa: CASSQVVGTGLFF
j_gene: TRBJ1-2; v_gene: TRBV3-1; d_gene: TRBD1; abundance: -; CDR3nt: TGTGCCAGCAGCCGAACACAGGGGGGAGGATACTATGGCTACACCTTC; CDR3aa: CASSRTQGGGYYGYTF
j_gene: TRBJ2-3; v_gene: TRBV18; d_gene: TRBD2; abundance: many; CDR3nt: TGTGCCAGCTCACCACTTTCGCTAGCGGGAATAGATACGCAGTATTTT; CDR3aa: CASSPLSLAGIDTQYF
j_gene: TRBJ2-5; v_gene: TRBV7-2; d_gene: -; abundance: -; CDR3nt: TGTGCCAGCACCCCGAGGGGGATCCGCGAGACCCAGTACTTC; CDR3aa: CASTPRGIRETQYF
j_gene: TRBJ1-2; v_gene: TRBV29-1; d_gene: -; abundance: -; CDR3nt: TGCAGCGTTGAGGGGGCCCATGGCTACACCTTC; CDR3aa: CSVEGAHGYTF
j_gene: TRBJ1-4; v_gene: TRBV7-2; d_gene: TRBD1; abundance: few; CDR3nt: TGTGCCAGCAGCGGGCGGACAGGGCTCGAAGAAAAACTGTTTTTT; CDR3aa: CASSGRTGLEEKLFF
j_gene: TRBJ2-3; v_gene: TRBV5-1; d_gene: -; abundance: many; CDR3nt: TGCGCCAGTAGAATCGAGGGGGGCAGAACAGATACGCAGTATTTT; CDR3aa: CASRIEGGRTDTQYF
j_gene: TRBJ1-2; v_gene: TRBV5-1; d_gene: -; abundance: many; CDR3nt: TGCGCCAGTCAACAGGGCCGGGACTATGGCTACACCTTC; CDR3aa: CASQQGRDYGYTF
j_gene: TRBJ2-1; v_gene: TRBV3-2; d_gene: -; abundance: -; CDR3nt: TGTGCCAGCAGCTCCGGACTAGCGGCCCCCGGGGGATCGGATGAGCAGTTCTTC; CDR3aa: CASSSGLAAPGGSDEQFF
j_gene: TRBJ2-3; v_gene: TRBV2; d_gene: TRBD1; abundance: -; CDR3nt: TGTGCCAGGAGACAGGGGGCGAGCACAGATACGCAGTATTTT; CDR3aa: CARRQGASTDTQYF
j_gene: TRBJ1-5; v_gene: TRBV28; d_gene: TRBD1; abundance: many; CDR3nt: TGTGCCAGCAGTTTATGGACAGGGGATCAGCCCCAGCATTTT; CDR3aa: CASSLWTGDQPQHF
j_gene: TRBJ2-7; v_gene: TRBV7-2; d_gene: TRBD1; abundance: many; CDR3nt: TGTGCCAGCAGCAGCTGGGACAGCCTCTCCTACGAGCAGTACTTC; CDR3aa: CASSSWDSLSYEQYF
j_gene: TRBJ1-1; v_gene: TRBV11-2; d_gene: TRBD1; abundance: -; CDR3nt: TGTGCCAGCAGATATAACAGGGGGAACACTGAAGCTTTCTTT; CDR3aa: CASRYNRGNTEAFF
j_gene: TRBJ2-3; v_gene: TRBV6-5; d_gene: TRBD2; abundance: -; CDR3nt: TGTGCCAGCAGCCTACTGGGGGGGGAGGATACGCAGTATTTT; CDR3aa: CASSLLGGEDTQYF
j_gene: TRBJ2-2; v_gene: TRBV14; d_gene: -; abundance: -; CDR3nt: TGTGCCAGCAGCCCCCATAAAGGGGGAGACACCGGGGAGCTGTTTTTT; CDR3aa: CASSPHKGGDTGELFF
j_gene: TRBJ2-1; v_gene: TRBV5-1; d_gene: -; abundance: -; CDR3nt: TGCGCCAGCAGCTTGTCCCATCCGGGGGGCCGGAATGAGCAGTTCTTC; CDR3aa: CASSLSHPGGRNEQFF
j_gene: TRBJ2-5; v_gene: TRBV11-2; d_gene: -; abundance: many; CDR3nt: TGTGCCAGCAGCTCCCGCCCCAGGGGCGGGAAGACCCAGTACTTC; CDR3aa: CASSSRPRGGKTQYF
j_gene: TRBJ2-3; v_gene: TRBV7-9; d_gene: -; abundance: many; CDR3nt: TGTGCCAGCAGCTTAGAGGCCCACACAGATACGCAGTATTTT; CDR3aa: CASSLEAHTDTQYF